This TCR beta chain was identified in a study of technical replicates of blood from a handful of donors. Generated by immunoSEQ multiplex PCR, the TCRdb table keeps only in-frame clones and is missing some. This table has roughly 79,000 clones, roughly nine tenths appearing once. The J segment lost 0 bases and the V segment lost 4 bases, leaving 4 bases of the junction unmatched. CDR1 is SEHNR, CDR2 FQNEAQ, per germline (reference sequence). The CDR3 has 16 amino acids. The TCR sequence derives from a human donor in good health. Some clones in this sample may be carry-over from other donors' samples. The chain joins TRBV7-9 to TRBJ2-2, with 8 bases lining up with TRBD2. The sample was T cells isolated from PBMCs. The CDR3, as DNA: TGTGCCAGCAGCTACCGTAGCGGGACGAACACCGGGGAGCTGTTTTTT. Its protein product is CASSYRSGTNTGELFF.